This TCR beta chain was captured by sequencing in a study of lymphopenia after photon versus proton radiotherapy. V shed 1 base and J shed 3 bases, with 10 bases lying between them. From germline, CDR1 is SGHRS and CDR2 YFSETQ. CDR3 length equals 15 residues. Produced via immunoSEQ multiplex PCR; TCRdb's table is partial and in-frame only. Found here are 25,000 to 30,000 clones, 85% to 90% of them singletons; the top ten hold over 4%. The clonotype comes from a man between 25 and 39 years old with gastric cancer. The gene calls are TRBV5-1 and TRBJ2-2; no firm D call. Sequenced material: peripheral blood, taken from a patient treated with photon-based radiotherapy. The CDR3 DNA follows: TGCGCCAGCAGCTTGCAGTCGGAGTACACCGGGGAGCTGTTTTTT. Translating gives CASSLQSEYTGELFF.